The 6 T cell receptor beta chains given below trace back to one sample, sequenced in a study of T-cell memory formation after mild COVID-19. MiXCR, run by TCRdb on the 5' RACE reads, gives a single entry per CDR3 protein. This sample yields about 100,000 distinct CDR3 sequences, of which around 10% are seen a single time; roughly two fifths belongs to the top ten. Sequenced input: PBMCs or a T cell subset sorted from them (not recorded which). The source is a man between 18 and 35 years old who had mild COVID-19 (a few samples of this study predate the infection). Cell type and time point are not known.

CDR3 DNA sequence: TGTGCCACCTATGGCGAATCTGAAGCTTTCTTT. Translated: CATYGESEAFF. The chain links TRBV10-3 to TRBJ1-1; D remains ambiguous. The V end lost 10 bases, the J end lost 6 bases, and 12 bases lay between the germline ends. The germline CDR1 and CDR2 sequences are ENHRY and SYGVKD. CDR3 length: 11 amino acids.

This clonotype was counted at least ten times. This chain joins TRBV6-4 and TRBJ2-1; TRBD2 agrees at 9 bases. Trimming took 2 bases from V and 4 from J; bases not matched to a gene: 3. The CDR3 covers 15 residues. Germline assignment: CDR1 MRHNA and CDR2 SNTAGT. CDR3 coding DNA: TGTGCCAGCAGTGACGCTAGCGGGGCATACAATGAGCAGTTCTTC. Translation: CASSDASGAYNEQFF.

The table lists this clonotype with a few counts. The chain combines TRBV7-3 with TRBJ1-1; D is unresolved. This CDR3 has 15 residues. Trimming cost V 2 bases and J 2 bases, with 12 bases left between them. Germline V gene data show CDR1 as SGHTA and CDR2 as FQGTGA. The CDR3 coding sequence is TGTGCCAGCAGCTTAGTCGGACCCATAAACACTGAAGCTTTCTTT. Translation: CASSLVGPINTEAFF.

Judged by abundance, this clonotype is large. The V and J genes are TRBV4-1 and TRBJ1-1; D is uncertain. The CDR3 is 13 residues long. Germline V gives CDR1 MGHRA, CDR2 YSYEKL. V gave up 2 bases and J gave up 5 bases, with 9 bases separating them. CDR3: CASSQREVTEAFF. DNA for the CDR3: TGCGCCAGCAGCCAACGGGAAGTTACTGAAGCTTTCTTT.

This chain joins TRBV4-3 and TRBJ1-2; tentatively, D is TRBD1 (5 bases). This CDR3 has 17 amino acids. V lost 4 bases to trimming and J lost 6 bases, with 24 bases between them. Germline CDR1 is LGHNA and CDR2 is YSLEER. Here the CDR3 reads CASSRGARRSGPNGYTF. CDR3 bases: TGCGCCAGCAGCCGCGGGGCGCGCAGGAGCGGGCCAAATGGCTACACCTTC.

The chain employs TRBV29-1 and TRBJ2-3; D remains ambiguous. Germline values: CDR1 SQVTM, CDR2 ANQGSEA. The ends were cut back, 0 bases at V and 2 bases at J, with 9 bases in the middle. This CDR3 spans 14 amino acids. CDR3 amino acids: CSVEDLIYTDTQYF. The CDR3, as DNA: TGCAGCGTTGAAGATCTTATTTACACAGATACGCAGTATTTT.